Following are 6 T cell receptor beta chains from one sample sequenced in a study of blood T cell repertoires in COVID-19. Measured with immunoSEQ multiplex PCR; TCRdb has only the in-frame clones, and not every one. The sample records a few hundred thousand clones, more than 80% being singletons. The sample comprised peripheral blood. These receptors were taken from an elderly woman with acute or convalescent COVID-19.

The V call is TRBV9, the J call TRBJ2-1; TRBD1 aligns across 10 bases. Germline trimming cut 4 bases from V and 4 bases from J; bases unmatched to any gene: 2. The length of the CDR3 is 14 residues. CDR1 and CDR2 from the germline V gene are SGDLS and YYNGEE. The CDR3, as DNA: TGTGCCAGCAGCACGGGACAGGGGTACAATGAGCAGTTCTTC. Translated, it gives CASSTGQGYNEQFF.

V is TRBV12-3 or TRBV12-4 and J is TRBJ2-5; the match to TRBD1 covers 9 bases. J lost 3 bases, V lost 6 bases, and 2 bases had no gene match. The CDR3 is 13 amino acids. This CDR3 reads CASRRTGEETQYF. The CDR3 region has the DNA TGTGCCAGCAGAAGGACAGGGGAAGAGACCCAGTACTTC.

The chain employs TRBV27 and TRBJ2-7, with 9 nucleotides matching TRBD2. V lost 5 bases to trimming and J lost 4 bases; unmatched junction nucleotides: 6. The CDR3 is 14 residues long. Germline assignment: CDR1 MNHEY and CDR2 SMNVEV (reference sequence). The CDR3 protein is CASSRDSGRYEQYF. CDR3 nucleotide sequence: TGTGCCAGCAGTCGAGACAGCGGGAGGTACGAGCAGTACTTC.

The chain joins TRBV6-5 to TRBJ1-2; D ambiguous. CDR1 and CDR2 (germline): MNHEY, SVGAGI. The CDR3 consists of 13 residues. Trimming cost V 6 bases and J 7 bases, with 15 bases left between them. The CDR3 reads CASRDTTPGGYTF. The CDR3 DNA reads as TGTGCCAGCAGAGATACAACGCCGGGTGGCTACACCTTC.

The V gene is TRBV6-5, the J gene TRBJ2-7; 7 bases align to TRBD1. Losses at the gene ends were 5 bases for V and 7 bases for J; bases not matched to a gene: 11. CDR1 and CDR2 from the germline V gene are MNHEY and SVGAGI. This CDR3 is built from 14 residues. The CDR3 nucleotides read TGTGCCAGCAGTCTGACAGGGCAAAGTGGGGAGCAGTACTTC. This gives the protein CASSLTGQSGEQYF.

In this sample, this clone turned up once. The rearrangement joins TRBV23-1 to TRBJ2-7; 11 bases line up with TRBD1. TRBV23-1 is recorded as an ORF, its role being uncertain. The junction had 1 base not matched to a gene; V was cut back by 2 bases and J by 4 bases. There are 14 residues in the CDR3. CDR3 amino acids: CASSQRDRGYEQYF. In DNA, the CDR3 is TGCGCCAGCAGTCAAAGGGACAGGGGGTACGAGCAGTACTTC.